This T cell receptor (beta chain) was captured in a study of memory CD4+ T cells and cytomegalovirus serostatus. Study information: This sample comes from healthy Belgian adults, several CMV seropositive, about 25 seronegative.

The sort gate was single viable CD3+CD4+CD8-CD45RO+ cells for memory CD4+ T cells. CD4+ T cells were isolated by positive magnetic selection. Produced via immunoSEQ multiplex PCR; TCRdb's table is partial and in-frame only. The data contain around 60,000 clones, around 77% of them singletons. CDR3 length: 13 amino acids. V lost 4 bases and J 6 bases, leaving 12 bases between the germline ends. In germline, CDR1 is MDHEN, CDR2 SYDVKM. The gene calls are TRBV28 and TRBJ1-1; possible D gene TRBD1, 6 bases. This receptor was taken from an adult in good health and CMV-seronegative. The sample consisted of memory CD4+ T cells from blood. CDR3 nucleotide sequence: TGTGCCAGCAGTTCCGGGACAATCCCTGAAGCTTTCTTT. Residues: CASSSGTIPEAFF.